In its sample, the clone carrying this T cell receptor beta chain was seen many times. Its antigen is as yet unknown. No patient received treatment before thyroid surgery. CDR3 length: 15 residues. The germline CDR1 and CDR2 sequences are KGHSH and LQKENI. The V segment lost 0 bases and the J segment 5 bases; nucleotides outside the gene matches: 4. Original data processing: Construction of a distant-metastasis classifier for papillary thyroid cancer relied on CDR3 differences across clinicopathological groups. TCRdb used MiXCR to call clones anew from the PCR reads. TCRdb, not the authors, supplied the V and J calls. The repertoire holds about 20,000 clones, with under 35% as singletons. The record originates from a study of metastatic and nonmetastatic thyroid tumors. On the study more broadly: Repertoires from blood and tumor or nodule tissue of malignant and benign thyroid patients were compared.

Points from the study as a whole: As reported, TCR beta diversity in blood and tumor was significantly higher in malignant thyroid tumors than in benign nodules.

The genes are TRBV18 and TRBJ2-5, with 9 bases that match TRBD1. The source is a female donor with papillary thyroid cancer or a benign thyroid nodule (not recorded which). Some clones in this sample may be carry-over from other donors' samples. Sequencing was carried out using blood. CDR3 amino acids: CASSPPGTGWETQYF. The CDR3 nucleotides read TGTGCCAGCTCACCACCAGGGACAGGGTGGGAGACCCAGTACTTC.